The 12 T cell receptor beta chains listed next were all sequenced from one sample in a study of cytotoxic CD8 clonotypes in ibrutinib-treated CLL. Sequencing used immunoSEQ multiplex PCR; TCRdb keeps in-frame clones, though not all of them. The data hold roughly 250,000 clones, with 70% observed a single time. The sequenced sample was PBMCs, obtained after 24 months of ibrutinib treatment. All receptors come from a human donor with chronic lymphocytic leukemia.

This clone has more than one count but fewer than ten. The CDR3: CACGALSGANVLTF. The CDR3 nucleotides are TGTGCCTGTGGGGCACTCTCTGGGGCCAACGTCCTGACTTTC. The V call is TRBV27, the J call TRBJ2-6; D is possibly TRBD1 (5 bases). V was pared by 11 bases and J by 0 bases, with 11 bases between. The CDR3 loop spans 14 amino acids. Germline V gene sequence: CDR1 MNHEY, CDR2 SMNVEV (reference sequence).

The CDR3 reads CASSPERLAGTDTQYF. Here the CDR3 DNA reads TGTGCCAGCAGTCCAGAAAGACTAGCGGGAACCGATACGCAGTATTTT. This chain links TRBV27 with TRBJ2-3, with 11 bases matching TRBD2. The J segment lost 6 bases and the V segment lost 5 bases, leaving 10 bases of the junction unmatched. The CDR3 consists of 16 residues. Germline CDR1 reads MNHEY; CDR2 reads SMNVEV (reference sequence).

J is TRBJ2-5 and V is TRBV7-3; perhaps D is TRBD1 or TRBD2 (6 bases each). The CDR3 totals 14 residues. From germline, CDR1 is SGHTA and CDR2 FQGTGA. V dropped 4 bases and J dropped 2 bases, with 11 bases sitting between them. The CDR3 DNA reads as TGTGCCAGCAGCTCAGGGGACTCTCAAGAGACCCAGTACTTC. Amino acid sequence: CASSSGDSQETQYF. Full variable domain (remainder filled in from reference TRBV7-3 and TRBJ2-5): GAGVSQTPSNKVTEKGKYVELRCDPISGHTALYWYRQSLGQGPEFLIYFQGTGAADDSGLPNDRFFAVRPEGSVSTLKIQRTERGDSAVYLCASSSGDSQETQYFGPGTRLLVL.

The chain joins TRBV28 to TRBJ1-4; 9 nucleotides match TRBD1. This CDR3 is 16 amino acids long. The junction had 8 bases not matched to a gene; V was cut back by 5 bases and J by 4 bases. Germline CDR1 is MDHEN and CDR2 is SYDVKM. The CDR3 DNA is TGTGCCAGCAGTCAGGGACAGGGCGCGTTTAATGAAAAACTGTTTTTT. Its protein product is CASSQGQGAFNEKLFF.

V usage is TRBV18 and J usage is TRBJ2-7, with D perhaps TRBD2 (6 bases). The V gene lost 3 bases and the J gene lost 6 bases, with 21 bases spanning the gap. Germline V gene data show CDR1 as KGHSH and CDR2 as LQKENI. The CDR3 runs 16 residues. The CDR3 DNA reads TGTGCCAGCTCACCGTCGCTTCCCCCCCGGGACTCCGAGCAGTACTTC. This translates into CASSPSLPPRDSEQYF. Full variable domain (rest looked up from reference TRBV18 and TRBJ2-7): NAGVMQNPRHLVRRRGQEARLRCSPMKGHSHVYWYRQLPEEGLKFMVYLQKENIIDESGMPKERFSAEFPKEGPSILRIQQVVRGDSAAYFCASSPSLPPRDSEQYFGPGTRLTVT.

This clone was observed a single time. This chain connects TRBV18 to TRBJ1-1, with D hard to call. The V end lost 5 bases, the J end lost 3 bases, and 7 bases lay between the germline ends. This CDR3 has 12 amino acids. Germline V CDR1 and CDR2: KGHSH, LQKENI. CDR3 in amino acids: CASSSVDTEAFF. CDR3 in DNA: TGTGCCAGCTCATCAGTAGACACTGAAGCTTTCTTT.

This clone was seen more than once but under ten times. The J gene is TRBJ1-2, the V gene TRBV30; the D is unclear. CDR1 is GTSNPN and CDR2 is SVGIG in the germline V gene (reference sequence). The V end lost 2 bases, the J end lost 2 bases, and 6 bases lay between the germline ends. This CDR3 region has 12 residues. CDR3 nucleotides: TGTGCCTGGAGTTGGCAGAACTATGGCTACACCTTC. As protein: CAWSWQNYGYTF.

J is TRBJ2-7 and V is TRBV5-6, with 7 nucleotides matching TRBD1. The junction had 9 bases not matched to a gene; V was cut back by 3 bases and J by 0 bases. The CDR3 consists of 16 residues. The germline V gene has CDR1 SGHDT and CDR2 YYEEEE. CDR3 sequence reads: CASSWTGTVASYEQYF. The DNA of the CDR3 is TGTGCCAGCAGCTGGACCGGGACAGTAGCCTCCTACGAGCAGTACTTC.

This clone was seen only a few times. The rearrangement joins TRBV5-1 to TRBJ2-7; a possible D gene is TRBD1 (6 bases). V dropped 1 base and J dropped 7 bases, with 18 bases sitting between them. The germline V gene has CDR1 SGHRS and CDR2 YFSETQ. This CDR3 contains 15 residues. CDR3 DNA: TGCGCCAGCAGCTTGTTTTTGGGGGCCTCGGCAGAGCAGTACTTC. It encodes CASSLFLGASAEQYF.

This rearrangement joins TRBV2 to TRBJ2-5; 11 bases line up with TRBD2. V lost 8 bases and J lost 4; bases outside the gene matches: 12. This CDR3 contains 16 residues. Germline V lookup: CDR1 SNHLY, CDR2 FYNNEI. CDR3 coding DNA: TGTGCCAGCGAGAGACTAGCGGGAAGGGGTGCAGAGACCCAGTACTTC. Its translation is CASERLAGRGAETQYF.

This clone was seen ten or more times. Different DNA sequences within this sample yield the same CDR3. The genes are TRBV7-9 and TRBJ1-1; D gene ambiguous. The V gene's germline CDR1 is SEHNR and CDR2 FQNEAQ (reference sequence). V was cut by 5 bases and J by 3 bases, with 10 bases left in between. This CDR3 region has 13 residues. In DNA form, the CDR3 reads TGTGCCAGCAGCCCTCGGAGGGACACTGAAGCTTTCTTT. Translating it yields CASSPRRDTEAFF.

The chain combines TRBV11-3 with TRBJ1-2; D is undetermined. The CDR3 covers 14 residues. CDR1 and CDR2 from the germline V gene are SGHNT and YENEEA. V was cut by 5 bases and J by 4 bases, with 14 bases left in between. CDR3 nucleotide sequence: TGTGCCAGCAGCAGGCAGACAACAACCTATGGCTACACCTTC. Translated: CASSRQTTTYGYTF. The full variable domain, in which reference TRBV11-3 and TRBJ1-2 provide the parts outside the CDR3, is EAGVVQSPRYKIIEKKQPVAFWCNPISGHNTLYWYLQNLGQGPELLIRYENEEAVDDSQLPKDRFSAERLKGVDSTLKIQPAELGDSAVYLCASSRQTTTYGYTFGSGTRLTVV.